This T cell receptor beta chain was sequenced in a study of identical twins. Healthy Caucasians alone served as donors. The CDR3 consists of 12 residues. Per germline, CDR1 SEHNR and CDR2 FQNEAQ (reference sequence). With V trimmed by 6 bases and J by 7 bases, 4 bases remained unmatched. This clonotype appeared a few times. Template switching, a step in the protocol, added a universal primer site, and cDNA carried unique molecular identifiers. Via MiXCR, TCRdb re-called the 5' RACE reads, giving one row per CDR3 protein. The data show roughly 350,000 distinct CDR3 sequences, approximately 13% seen once. In addition, the sample was reused for a study of yellow fever vaccine responses in identical twins.

The source material was CD8+ T cells sorted from blood. This receptor was obtained from a woman under 30 in good health. J is TRBJ1-2 and V is TRBV7-9; 8 bases match TRBD1. The CDR3 region has the DNA TGTGCCAGCAGTCGGACAGGGCTTGGCTACACCTTC. This gives the protein CASSRTGLGYTF.